The 16 T cell receptor beta chains below all came from one sample that was sequenced in a study of shared clonotypes between healthy human individuals. Assay used: immunoSEQ multiplex PCR; TCRdb lists only in-frame clones, some missing. The profile shows around 2.5 million clones, 93% of them singletons. The sequenced sample was naive CD4+ T cells from PBMCs. Sample subset: CD45RA+ positively selected. Receptors originate from a man aged 18 to 30 in good health. Some clones in this sample may be carry-over from other donors' samples.

The CDR3 protein is CATSGVPGETQYF. The CDR3 coding sequence is TGCGCCACCTCAGGGGTCCCAGGGGAGACCCAGTACTTC. The chain uses TRBV5-1 and TRBJ2-5; D might be TRBD1 (6 bases). CDR3 size: 13 residues. Germline V CDR1 and CDR2: SGHRS, YFSETQ. V was shortened by 9 bases and J by 5 bases, with 17 bases between the two germline ends.

About this clone itself: Different DNA sequences within this sample yield the same CDR3. This chain uses TRBV6-6 with TRBJ1-2, with 7 nucleotides matching TRBD1. Germline values: CDR1 MNHNY, CDR2 SVGAGI (reference sequence). The CDR3 is made up of 14 amino acids. The V and J ends lost 0 bases and 2 bases, in that order; junction bases with no gene match: 0. Written as DNA, the CDR3 is TGTGCCAGCAGTTACTCGACAGGGAACTATGGCTACACCTTC. It yields the protein CASSYSTGNYGYTF.

V usage is TRBV25-1 and J usage is TRBJ2-7, with 11 bases lining up with TRBD2. The V gene's germline CDR1 is MGHDK and CDR2 SYGVNS. The V segment lost 5 bases and the J segment 2 bases; nucleotides outside the gene matches: 5. The length of the CDR3 is 15 residues. The CDR3 protein is CASSKGLAAPYEQYF. DNA of the CDR3: TGTGCCAGCAGTAAGGGACTAGCGGCCCCCTACGAGCAGTACTTC.

To note about this clone: The identical CDR3 is also encoded by other nucleotide sequences in the sample. The V gene is TRBV7-9, the J gene TRBJ1-1; D unresolved. The germline gives CDR1 SEHNR, CDR2 FQNEAQ (reference sequence). This CDR3 is built from 13 residues. Deletions cut 1 base from V and 5 bases from J, with 8 bases between. CDR3 sequence (DNA): TGTGCCAGCAGCTTAGGGGGTGGTACTGAAGCTTTCTTT. It translates to CASSLGGGTEAFF.

Regarding this clone: Other DNA sequences of this sample code for an identical CDR3. The chain links TRBV27 to TRBJ2-2, with 8 nucleotides matching TRBD2. The CDR3 covers 14 residues. Germline V gene data show CDR1 as MNHEY and CDR2 as SMNVEV (reference sequence). The J segment lost 7 bases and the V segment lost 2 bases, leaving 3 bases of the junction unmatched. The CDR3 sequence: CASSLRGGSGELFF. In DNA, the CDR3 is TGTGCCAGCAGTTTACGGGGGGGCAGCGGGGAGCTGTTTTTT.

The genes are TRBV19 and TRBJ2-3; 15 positions agree with TRBD2. Losses at the gene ends were 5 bases for V and 2 bases for J; bases not matched to a gene: 8. The CDR3 is 18 amino acids. Germline assignment: CDR1 LNHDA and CDR2 SQIVND (reference sequence). DNA for the CDR3: TGTGCCAGTAGTCCCGGACTAGCGGGAGGGGTCTCCACAGATACGCAGTATTTT. Translating it yields CASSPGLAGGVSTDTQYF.

The CDR3 DNA is TGCGCCAGCAGCGCCACAGGGGGTTTACGGGAGACCCAGTACTTC. Amino acids: CASSATGGLRETQYF. The chain has TRBV5-1 and TRBJ2-5; TRBD1 matches at 8 bases. This CDR3 region has 15 residues. Germline values: CDR1 SGHRS, CDR2 YFSETQ. The J segment lost 5 bases and the V segment lost 4 bases, leaving 10 bases of the junction unmatched.

The chain recombines TRBV14 with TRBJ1-1; unclear D gene. Trimming took 6 bases from V and 5 from J, leaving 13 bases between them. Germline V gene lookup returns CDR1 SGHDN and CDR2 FVKESK. The CDR3 loop spans 13 amino acids. CDR3 in amino acids: CASSRAGGTEAFF. CDR3 nucleotide sequence: TGTGCCAGCAGTCGAGCCGGAGGTACTGAAGCTTTCTTT.

J is TRBJ2-5 and V is TRBV12-5; D may be TRBD2 (6 bases). This CDR3 region has 13 residues. Germline V gene sequence: CDR1 LGHNT, CDR2 FRNRAP. The ends were cut back, 2 bases at V and 7 bases at J, with 11 bases in the middle. The CDR3 region has the DNA TGTGCTAGTGGTTTGCTCGGAGGGGCGACCCAGTACTTC. Its translation is CASGLLGGATQYF.

The V and J genes are TRBV18 and TRBJ2-1, with D perhaps TRBD2 (6 bases). CDR1 is KGHSH and CDR2 is LQKENI in the germline V gene. The V and J ends lost 2 bases and 3 bases respectively, with 11 bases between them. CDR3 length: 15 residues. The chain's CDR3 is CASSPSAGIYNEQFF. The CDR3 DNA is TGTGCCAGCTCACCATCGGCGGGGATCTACAATGAGCAGTTCTTC.

The rearrangement joins TRBV30 to TRBJ2-1, with D possibly matching TRBD2 (6 bases). V lost 1 base to trimming and J lost 8 bases, with 18 bases between them. Germline lookup yields CDR1 GTSNPN and CDR2 SVGIG (reference sequence). The CDR3 has 15 amino acids. The CDR3 DNA reads as TGTGCCTGGAGTGCCGGACTACCGGGGGTCGATGAGCAGTTCTTC. It is translated as CAWSAGLPGVDEQFF.

V usage is TRBV28 and J usage is TRBJ2-3, with 11 nucleotides matching TRBD2. The V gene's germline CDR1 is MDHEN and CDR2 SYDVKM. The CDR3 runs 17 residues. Trimming at V came to 0 bases and at J to 0 bases, leaving 2 bases not matched to a gene. In DNA form, the CDR3 reads TGTGCCAGCAGTTTATGGACTAGCGGGGCTAGCACAGATACGCAGTATTTT. Its translation: CASSLWTSGASTDTQYF. Together with reference TRBV28 and TRBJ2-3, the CDR3 gives the full variable domain: DVKVTQSSRYLVKRTGEKVFLECVQDMDHENMFWYRQDPGLGLRLIYFSYDVKMKEKGDIPEGYSVSREKKERFSLILESASTNQTSMYLCASSLWTSGASTDTQYFGPGTRLTVL.

This CDR3 reads CASSEGGGNTEAFF. In DNA form, the CDR3 reads TGTGCCAGCAGTGAGGGGGGAGGGAACACTGAAGCTTTCTTT. V usage is TRBV6-1 and J usage is TRBJ1-1; D possibly corresponds to TRBD1 (5 bases). Trimming stripped 3 bases from V and 1 base from J, with 9 bases between. Germline CDR1 is MNHNS and CDR2 is SASEGT. This CDR3 is built from 14 residues.

With respect to this clone: The same CDR3 is also encoded by other DNA sequences in this sample. The chain carries TRBV5-1 and TRBJ1-3, with 10 bases fitting TRBD1. The CDR3 spans 17 residues. With V trimmed by 0 bases and J by 1 base, 4 bases remained unmatched. The V gene's germline CDR1 is SGHRS and CDR2 YFSETQ. The CDR3 is CASSLAGTGVSGNTIYF. DNA of the CDR3: TGCGCCAGCAGCTTGGCCGGGACAGGGGTATCTGGAAACACCATATATTTT.

The chain uses TRBV5-1 and TRBJ1-2, with D possibly TRBD1 on 6 matching bases. With 6 bases removed from V and 2 bases from J, the gap between germline ends came to 20 bases. CDR1 is SGHRS and CDR2 is YFSETQ in the germline V gene. This CDR3 comprises 16 residues. The CDR3 sequence is CASTSSVGQSNYGYTF. DNA of the CDR3: TGCGCCAGCACGTCTTCTGTCGGACAGTCAAACTATGGCTACACCTTC.

V is TRBV6-1 and J is TRBJ2-4; TRBD1 agrees at 9 bases. The CDR3 is 16 amino acids. V lost 4 bases, J lost 2 bases, and 6 bases stayed unmatched. Germline V gene data show CDR1 as MNHNS and CDR2 as SASEGT. CDR3 in DNA: TGTGCCAGCAGTGGTACAGGGGGCGGGACCAAAAACATTCAGTACTTC. Its translation is CASSGTGGGTKNIQYF.